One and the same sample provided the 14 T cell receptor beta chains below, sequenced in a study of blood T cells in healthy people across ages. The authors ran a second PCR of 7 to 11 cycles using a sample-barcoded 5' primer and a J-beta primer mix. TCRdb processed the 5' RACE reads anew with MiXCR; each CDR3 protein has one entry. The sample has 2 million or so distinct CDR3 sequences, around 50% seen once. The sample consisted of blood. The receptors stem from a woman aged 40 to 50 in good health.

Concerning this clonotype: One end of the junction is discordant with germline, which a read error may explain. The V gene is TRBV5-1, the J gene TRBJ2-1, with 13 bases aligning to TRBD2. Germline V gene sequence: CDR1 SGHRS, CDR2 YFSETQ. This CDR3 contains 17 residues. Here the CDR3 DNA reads TGTGCCAGCAGTCCCACTAGCGGGGGGGGCCCTTACAATGAGCAGTTCTTC. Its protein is CASSPTSGGGPYNEQFF.

CDR3 amino acids: CASSGGVHNSPLHF. CDR3 nucleotides: TGTGCCAGCAGTGGCGGGGTTCACAATTCACCCCTCCACTTT. V and J are TRBV9 and TRBJ1-6; D unclear. Germline CDR1 SGDLS, CDR2 YYNGEE. The CDR3 is 14 residues long. Trimming cost V 5 bases and J 7 bases, with 13 bases left between them.

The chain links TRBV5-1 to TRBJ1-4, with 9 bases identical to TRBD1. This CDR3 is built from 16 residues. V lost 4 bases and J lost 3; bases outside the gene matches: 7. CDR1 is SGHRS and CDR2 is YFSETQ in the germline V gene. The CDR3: CASSGGTGYPNEKLFF. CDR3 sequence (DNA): TGCGCCAGCAGCGGCGGGACAGGGTATCCTAATGAAAAACTGTTTTTT.

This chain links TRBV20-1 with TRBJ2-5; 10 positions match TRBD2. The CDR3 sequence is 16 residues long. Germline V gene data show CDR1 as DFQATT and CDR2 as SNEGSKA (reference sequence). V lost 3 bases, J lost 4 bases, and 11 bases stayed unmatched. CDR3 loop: CSASPAGGVIGETQYF. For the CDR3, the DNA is TGCAGTGCTAGTCCAGCGGGGGGGGTTATAGGAGAGACCCAGTACTTC.

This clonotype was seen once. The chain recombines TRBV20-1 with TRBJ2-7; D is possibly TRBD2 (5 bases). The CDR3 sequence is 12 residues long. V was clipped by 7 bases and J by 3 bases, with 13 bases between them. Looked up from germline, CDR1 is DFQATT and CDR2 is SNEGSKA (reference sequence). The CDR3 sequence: CSVQAVLYEQYF. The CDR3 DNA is TGCAGTGTCCAAGCGGTCCTCTACGAGCAGTACTTC.

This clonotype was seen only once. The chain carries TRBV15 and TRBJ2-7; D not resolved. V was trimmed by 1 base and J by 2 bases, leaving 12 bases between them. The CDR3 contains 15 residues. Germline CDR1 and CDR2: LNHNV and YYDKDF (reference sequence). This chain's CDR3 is CATSRVRTVPYEQYF. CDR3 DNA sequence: TGTGCCACCAGCAGAGTCCGGACGGTCCCCTACGAGCAGTACTTC.

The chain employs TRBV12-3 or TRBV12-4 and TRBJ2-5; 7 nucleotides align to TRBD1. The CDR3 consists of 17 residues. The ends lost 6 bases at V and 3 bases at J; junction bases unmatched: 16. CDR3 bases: TGTGCCAGCAGGGGAGAGGTTGGCAGGGGGTCTGAAGAGACCCAGTACTTC. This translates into CASRGEVGRGSEETQYF.

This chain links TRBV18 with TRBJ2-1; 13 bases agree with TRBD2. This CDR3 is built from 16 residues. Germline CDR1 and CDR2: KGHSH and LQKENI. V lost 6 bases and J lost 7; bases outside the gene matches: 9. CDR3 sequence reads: CASSPTLAGGRNEQFF. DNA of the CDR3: TGTGCCAGCTCCCCAACACTAGCGGGGGGGCGGAATGAGCAGTTCTTC.

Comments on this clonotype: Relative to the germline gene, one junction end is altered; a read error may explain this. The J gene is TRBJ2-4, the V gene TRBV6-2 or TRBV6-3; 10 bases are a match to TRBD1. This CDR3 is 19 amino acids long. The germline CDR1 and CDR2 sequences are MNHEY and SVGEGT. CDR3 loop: CASSYPTGGWISAKNIRYF. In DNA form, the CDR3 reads TGTGCCAGCAGTTACCCGACAGGGGGCTGGATATCGGCCAAAAACATTCGGTACTTC.

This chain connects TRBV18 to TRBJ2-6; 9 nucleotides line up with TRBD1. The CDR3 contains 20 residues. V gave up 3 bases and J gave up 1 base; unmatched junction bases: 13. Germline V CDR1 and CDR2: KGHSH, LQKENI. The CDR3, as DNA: TGTGCCAGCTCACCGCCTGACTTGGGACAGGGAGCTTCTGGGGCCAACGTCCTGACTTTC. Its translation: CASSPPDLGQGASGANVLTF.

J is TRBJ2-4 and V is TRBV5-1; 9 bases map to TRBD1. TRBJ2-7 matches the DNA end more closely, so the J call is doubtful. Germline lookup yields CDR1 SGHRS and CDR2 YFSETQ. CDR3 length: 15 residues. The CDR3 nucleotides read TGCGCCAGCACCGTAAACCCGACAGGGGGCTACGAGCAGTACTTC. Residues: CASTVNPTGGYEQYF.

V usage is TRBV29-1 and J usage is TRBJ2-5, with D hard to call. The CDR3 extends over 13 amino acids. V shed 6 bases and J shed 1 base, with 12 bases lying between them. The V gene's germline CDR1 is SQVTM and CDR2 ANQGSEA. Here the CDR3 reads CSVAWGTQETQYF. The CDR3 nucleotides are TGCAGCGTCGCCTGGGGTACCCAAGAGACCCAGTACTTC. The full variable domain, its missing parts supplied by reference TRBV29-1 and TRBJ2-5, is SAVISQKPSRDICQRGTSLTIQCQVDSQVTMMFWYRQQPGQSLTLIATANQGSEATYESGFVIDKFPISRPNLTFSTLTVSNMSPEDSSIYLCSVAWGTQETQYFGPGTRLLVL.

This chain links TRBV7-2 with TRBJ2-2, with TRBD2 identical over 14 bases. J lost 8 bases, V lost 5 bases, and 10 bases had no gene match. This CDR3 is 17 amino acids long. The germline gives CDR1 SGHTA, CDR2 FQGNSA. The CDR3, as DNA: TGTGCCAGCAGCGTGGGACTAGCGGGGGCCCCGGGGGGGGAGCTGTTTTTT. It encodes CASSVGLAGAPGGELFF. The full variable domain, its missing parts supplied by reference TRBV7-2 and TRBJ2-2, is GAGVSQSPSNKVTEKGKDVELRCDPISGHTALYWYRQSLGQGLEFLIYFQGNSAPDKSGLPSDRFSAERTGGSVSTLTIQRTQQEDSAVYLCASSVGLAGAPGGELFFGEGSRLTVL.

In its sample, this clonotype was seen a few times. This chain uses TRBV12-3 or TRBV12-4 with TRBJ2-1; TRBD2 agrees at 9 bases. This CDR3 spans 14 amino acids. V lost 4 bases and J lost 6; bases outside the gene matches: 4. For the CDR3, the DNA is TGTGCCAGCAGTTCGCGGGGGGGCCTCAATGAGCAGTTCTTC. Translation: CASSSRGGLNEQFF.